These T cell receptor beta chains were read from a single sample in a study of CD8+ T cells in alopecia areata. Method: immunoSEQ multiplex PCR; TCRdb's copy keeps in-frame clones and lacks some. The profile shows around 120,000 clones, around two fifths of them singletons. Specimen: CD4+ T cells sorted from blood. Receptors originate from a human donor with alopecia areata. Both conserved end residues are part of each CDR3. A D gene is named only where the DNA matches it firmly. Only part of the rows carry a size: once, few, many, or a class if the clone is expanded.

J gene	clone size	V gene	D gene	CDR3 DNA	CDR3 protein
TRBJ2-5	once	TRBV2	-	TGTGCCAGCAGTGGACCAGGGAGCCAAGAGACCCAGTACTTC	CASSGPGSQETQYF
TRBJ1-2	-	TRBV4-2	TRBD1	TGTGCCAGCAGCCAAGAAACAGGGGGGGACTATGGCTACACCTTC	CASSQETGGDYGYTF
TRBJ2-3	once	TRBV5-1	-	TGCGCCAGCAGCTCCCGGTCGACTATGGATACGCAGTATTTT	CASSSRSTMDTQYF
TRBJ2-6	-	TRBV4-2	-	TGTGCCAGCAGCCACAGGGGAAGGAGGGCTGGGGCCAACGTCCTGACTTTC	CASSHRGRRAGANVLTF
TRBJ2-7	few	TRBV29-1	-	TGCAGCGTTGAAGGACTTTTTGAGGGAGCGTCGTACGAGCAGTACTTC	CSVEGLFEGASYEQYF
TRBJ1-1	-	TRBV29-1	-	TGCAGCGTTCGCCCCTTAGGGAACACTGAAGCTTTCTTT	CSVRPLGNTEAFF
TRBJ2-3	-	TRBV6-5	-	TGTGCCAGCAGTTACGCAGATACGCAGTATTTT	CASSYADTQYF
TRBJ2-3	-	TRBV4-3	-	TGCGCCAGCAGCCAAGAGCTCCGCACAGATACGCAGTATTTT	CASSQELRTDTQYF
TRBJ2-7	-	TRBV21-1	-	TGTGCCAGCATTGTCCCCGGGACTTTCTCCTACGAGCAGTACTTC	CASIVPGTFSYEQYF
TRBJ2-3	few	TRBV7-8	TRBD2	TGTGCCAGCAGCTTAGTGGGGGGGATCACAGATACGCAGTATTTT	CASSLVGGITDTQYF
TRBJ2-7	-	TRBV7-8	-	TGTGCCAGCAGCGAGCGTGAAGGGGGGTACGAGCAGTACTTC	CASSEREGGYEQYF
TRBJ2-7	once	TRBV6-5	-	TGTGCCAGCACCGATACAGGGATCTACGAGCAGTACTTC	CASTDTGIYEQYF